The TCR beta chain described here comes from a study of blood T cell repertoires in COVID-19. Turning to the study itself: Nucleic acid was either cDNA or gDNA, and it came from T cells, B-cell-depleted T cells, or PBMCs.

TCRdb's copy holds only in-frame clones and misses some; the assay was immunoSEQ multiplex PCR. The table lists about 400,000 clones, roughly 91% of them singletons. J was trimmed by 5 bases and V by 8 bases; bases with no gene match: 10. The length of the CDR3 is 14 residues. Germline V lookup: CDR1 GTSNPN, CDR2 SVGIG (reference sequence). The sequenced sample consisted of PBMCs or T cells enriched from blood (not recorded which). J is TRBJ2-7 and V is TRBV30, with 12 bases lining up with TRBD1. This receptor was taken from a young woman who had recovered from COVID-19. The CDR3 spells CARSPGQGAHEQYF. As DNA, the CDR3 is TGTGCCAGATCACCGGGACAGGGGGCTCACGAGCAGTACTTC.